This T cell receptor (beta chain) was identified in a study of blood T cell repertoires in COVID-19 (dated by TCRdb to 2020 to 2022). Study-wide context: Collaborator samples came from the United States, Italy and Spain and covered acute and convalescent phases of COVID-19. The prospective study material was composed of cDNA or gDNA derived from T cells, B-cell-depleted T cells, or PBMCs. The dataset comprised deeply sampled blood TCRbeta repertoires from subjects exposed to, actively infected with, or recovered from COVID-19. The repertoires were made available in a free public database intended to serve as a resource for research on the immune response to SARS-CoV-2. The samples were drawn from the first 160 participants of the ongoing ImmuneRACE study and from over a thousand subjects provided by 6 global collaborators. Nearly every sample came with metadata listing a de-identified subject ID, COVID-19 status, age in years and sex. Where available, HLA class I and class II types were taken from metadata supplied by the sample provider and were not determined by assay-based typing. The full study reports these points: How much clinical and demographic metadata was included differed by source and by participant, and the metadata was provided uncurated.

TCRbeta CDR3 regions were amplified from genomic DNA using the immunoSEQ Assay, a bias-controlled multiplex PCR. Under the source paper's analysis protocol: Nucleated cell counts per sample were estimated from amplification of reference gene primers within the assay. To quantify the absolute abundance of each unique TCRbeta CDR3 rearrangement, sequence reads were collapsed and filtered. For each sample, productive Simpson clonality was calculated by taking the square root of Simpson's diversity index across productive rearrangements. Here the immuneACCESS table is served through TCRdb, limited to in-frame sequences with V and J called. Missing clones are a known gap in these copies; in checked studies unresolved V genes cover under half, and the rest lacks a known reason. Clonal size and the V and J genes are those of that table, whereas D and trimming came from the DNA. The sample has about 500,000 clones on record, roughly nine tenths of them singletons. In total, the top ten clones hold about 1% of the sample.

In Seattle, one collaborating source enrolled patients while the infection was active and tracked those patients longitudinally over the course of disease. Whole blood was collected in K2EDTA tubes by collaborating institutions according to the institutions' own protocols. For TCRbeta analysis, collaborator samples were shipped as frozen whole blood, as isolated PBMCs, or as DNA extracted from either sample type. Worth noting for this clone: Its specific antigen is unknown. There are no base qualities to consult, and no much larger clone falls within one base.

Sequences were obtained from peripheral blood. The sequence was obtained from a man aged 18-30 years with COVID-19, enrolled during active disease.

The DNA reads as follows: TGTGCCAGCAGCCGCACCGGTCCTAGCGGGGGCACAGATACGCAGTATTTT. The translation is CASSRTGPSGGTDTQYF. Here the chain combines TRBV4-2 and TRBJ2-3, with 9 middle bases fitting TRBD2. From its cysteine to its phenylalanine, the CDR3 spans 17 amino acids. Only CDR3 DNA remains: 51 bases, in frame from the first base. Taken from the germline V gene, the CDR1 and CDR2 loops are LGHNA and YNFKEQ. Clipping removes 4 bases from V and 1 base from J, with 9 as the unmatched junction base count.